These 7 T cell receptor beta chains share one sample of origin, sequenced in a study of T cell responses to AZD1222 COVID-19 vaccine. Clones were read by immunoSEQ multiplex PCR, and TCRdb kept only the in-frame ones, dropping some. The sample yields tens of thousands of clones, around 80% seen once. This material consisted of peripheral blood, taken 28 days after the second AZD1222 dose. Receptors originate from an adult who received the AZD1222 COVID-19 vaccine.

In DNA form, the CDR3 reads TGTGCCACCCGGAGTGGGACAGGGGGAAGTTGGAACCAAGAGACCCAGTACTTC. Its protein product is CATRSGTGGSWNQETQYF. The chain couples TRBV24-1 to TRBJ2-5; 11 positions match TRBD1. CDR3 length: 18 amino acids. After removal of 9 bases from V and 0 bases from J, the junction contained 14 bases not matched to a gene. Germline CDR1 is KGHDR and CDR2 is SFDVKD.

The chain uses TRBV3-1 (or the pseudogene TRBV3-2) and TRBJ2-5; 10 positions agree with TRBD2. Looked up from germline, CDR1 is LGHDT and CDR2 is YNNKEL (reference sequence). After removal of 0 bases from V and 5 bases from J, the junction contained 3 bases not matched to a gene. The CDR3 runs to 15 residues. CDR3 nucleotide sequence: TGTGCCAGCAGCCAAGATGCAGCGGGGGGGGAGACCCAGTACTTC. Encoded protein: CASSQDAAGGETQYF.

This chain connects TRBV28 to TRBJ1-6; D gene ambiguous. From germline, CDR1 is MDHEN and CDR2 SYDVKM. The CDR3 contains 12 residues. Trimming shortened V by 9 bases and J by 7 bases, and 10 bases separated the two germline ends. CDR3 in DNA: TGTGCCAGTTCAGGAAACAATTCACCCCTCCACTTT. Its protein product is CASSGNNSPLHF. Drawing the rest from reference TRBV28 and TRBJ1-6, the complete variable domain is DVKVTQSSRYLVKRTGEKVFLECVQDMDHENMFWYRQDPGLGLRLIYFSYDVKMKEKGDIPEGYSVSREKKERFSLILESASTNQTSMYLCASSGNNSPLHFGNGTRLTVT.

The V gene is TRBV7-2, the J gene TRBJ1-3, with 9 positions matching TRBD1. Germline CDR1 is SGHTA and CDR2 is FQGNSA. With 3 bases clipped from V and 7 bases from J, the junction kept 1 base outside the gene matches. The CDR3 spans 13 residues. The DNA of the CDR3 is TGTGCCAGCAGCTTGGGACAGGGTAACACCATATATTTT. Encoded protein: CASSLGQGNTIYF. The entire variable domain, with the rest obtained from reference TRBV7-2 and TRBJ1-3, is as follows: GAGVSQSPSNKVTEKGKDVELRCDPISGHTALYWYRQSLGQGLEFLIYFQGNSAPDKSGLPSDRFSAERTGGSVSTLTIQRTQQEDSAVYLCASSLGQGNTIYFGEGSWLTVV.

The genes are TRBV10-3 and TRBJ1-1; D gene ambiguous. CDR3 length equals 14 residues. Germline lookup yields CDR1 ENHRY and CDR2 SYGVKD. V lost 7 bases and J lost 1, with 13 bases in between. The CDR3 region has the DNA TGTGCCATCACCGTGGACCCGGGGAACACTGAAGCTTTCTTT. Translating gives CAITVDPGNTEAFF.

The chain carries TRBV27 and TRBJ1-4, with 7 positions matching TRBD1. With V trimmed by 0 bases and J by 6 bases, 7 bases remained unmatched. Germline V gene sequence: CDR1 MNHEY, CDR2 SMNVEV (reference sequence). The CDR3 extends over 16 amino acids. CDR3 DNA sequence: TGTGCCAGCAGTTTATCCCAGACAGGGCTCGATGAAAAACTGTTTTTT. This codes for CASSLSQTGLDEKLFF.

The chain recombines TRBV28 with TRBJ1-4, with 7 bases identical to TRBD1. J was trimmed by 0 bases and V by 8 bases; bases with no gene match: 9. The V gene's germline CDR1 is MDHEN and CDR2 SYDVKM. The CDR3 sequence is 16 residues long. This CDR3 reads CASARQGPTTNEKLFF. The CDR3 bases are TGTGCCAGCGCTAGACAGGGACCAACAACTAATGAAAAACTGTTTTTT.